One sample yielded the 25 T cell receptor beta chains listed below, sequenced in a study of T cell repertoires in cytomegalovirus infection. MiXCR, run by TCRdb on the reads, gives a single entry per CDR3 protein. The data show hundreds of thousands of distinct CDR3 sequences, 33% seen once. No antigen is known for these receptors. The specimen comprised cultured PBMCs, sampled from culture after CMV antigen stimulation. These receptors all stem from a human donor in good health (CMV status not recorded). Some clones in this sample may be carry-over from other donors' samples.

The V gene is TRBV7-8, the J gene TRBJ1-3; TRBD1 might be the D (6 bases). Germline lookup yields CDR1 SGHVS and CDR2 FQNEAQ. The CDR3 covers 16 residues. Trimming took 5 bases from V and 4 from J, leaving 18 bases between them. The CDR3 DNA reads as TGTGCCAGCAGCCCTATGTCAGGGGTAGGAGGAAACACCATATATTTT. Translating gives CASSPMSGVGGNTIYF.

This rearrangement joins TRBV2 to TRBJ1-6, with 8 bases that match TRBD1. CDR3 length equals 14 residues. The trim removed 5 bases at V and 7 bases at J, leaving 4 bases unmatched. The germline V gene has CDR1 SNHLY and CDR2 FYNNEI. CDR3 loop: CASSWTGNNSPLHF. For the CDR3, the DNA is TGTGCCAGCAGTTGGACAGGGAACAATTCACCCCTCCACTTT.

This clonotype occurred a few times. The gene calls are TRBV27 and TRBJ2-7; D assignment may be TRBD1 or TRBD2 (5 bases each). CDR3 length: 15 residues. Trimming took 3 bases from V and 3 from J, leaving 15 bases between them. Germline CDR1 and CDR2: MNHEY and SMNVEV (reference sequence). The CDR3 reads CASSFHDRGDYEQYF. CDR3 nucleotides: TGTGCCAGCAGTTTCCACGACAGAGGGGACTACGAGCAGTACTTC.

This clonotype has just a few counts. The chain carries TRBV6-1 and TRBJ1-5; D ambiguous. Germline CDR1 and CDR2: MNHNS and SASEGT. V shed 3 bases and J shed 15 bases, with 18 bases lying between them. CDR3 length: 13 amino acids. CDR3 nucleotides: TGTGCCAGCAGTGAGGTCGGGTCCCCGTTAAGGCATTTT. It specifies CASSEVGSPLRHF.

The rearrangement joins TRBV11-3 to TRBJ2-7; TRBD2 might be the D (5 bases). The CDR3 loop spans 16 amino acids. Germline-derived CDR1 and CDR2 are SGHNT and YENEEA. Between the trimmed V and J ends, which lost 5 bases and 1 base, there was a span of 18 bases. The CDR3 reads CASSQILGLASYEQYV. The CDR3 coding sequence is TGTGCCAGCAGCCAAATCTTGGGGTTAGCGTCCTACGAGCAGTACGTC.

This clonotype has at least ten counts. The chain links TRBV7-2 to TRBJ2-5; 13 bases are a match to TRBD2. Germline V gene lookup returns CDR1 SGHTA and CDR2 FQGNSA. With 5 bases clipped from V and 5 bases from J, the junction kept 8 bases outside the gene matches. The CDR3 consists of 16 residues. This chain's CDR3 is CASSPTSGRAKETQYF. CDR3 DNA: TGTGCCAGCAGCCCCACTAGCGGGAGGGCCAAGGAGACCCAGTACTTC.

V is TRBV28 and J is TRBJ2-3; possibly TRBD1 for D (6 bases). V was cut by 5 bases and J by 2 bases, with 11 bases left in between. Germline-derived CDR1 and CDR2 are MDHEN and SYDVKM. The CDR3 is 14 residues long. This CDR3 reads CASSPGHNTDTQYF. DNA for the CDR3: TGTGCCAGCAGTCCGGGACATAACACAGATACGCAGTATTTT.

This clonotype has more than one count but fewer than ten. The CDR3 nucleotides are TGTGCCAGCAGCCCAAGGACCACTTCCTACGAGCAGTACTTC. It encodes CASSPRTTSYEQYF. V usage is TRBV7-2 and J usage is TRBJ2-7; D is ambiguous. The CDR3 is 14 amino acids. The germline CDR1 and CDR2 sequences are SGHTA and FQGNSA. Trimming pared 5 bases from V and 1 base from J, leaving 12 bases between.

This clonotype has ten or more counts. The genes are TRBV15 and TRBJ2-6, with D perhaps TRBD2 (5 bases). Deletions cut 1 base from V and 2 bases from J, with 15 bases between. The CDR3 is made up of 18 amino acids. Looked up from germline, CDR1 is LNHNV and CDR2 is YYDKDF (reference sequence). Here the CDR3 DNA reads TGTGCCACCAGCAGAGTGAGGGTTCAGGTTCCTGGGGCCAACGTCCTGACTTTC. It yields the protein CATSRVRVQVPGANVLTF.

The V call is TRBV7-6, the J call TRBJ1-1, with a possible D match to TRBD1 (5 bases). There are 14 residues in the CDR3. Deletions cut 2 bases from V and 7 bases from J, with 14 bases between. The germline CDR1 and CDR2 sequences are SGHVS and FNYEAQ. The CDR3 DNA is TGTGCCAGCAGCTTATCCAGGGATACCGATGAAGCTTTCTTT. Translated, it gives CASSLSRDTDEAFF.

Here the CDR3 reads CASTAVASGSLSDTQYF. CDR3 nucleotides: TGTGCCAGCACTGCAGTGGCTAGCGGGAGTTTGTCAGATACGCAGTATTTT. The chain carries TRBV7-4 and TRBJ2-3; 10 nucleotides agree with TRBD2. The J segment lost 4 bases and the V segment lost 7 bases, leaving 14 bases of the junction unmatched. Germline loops: CDR1 SGHVT, CDR2 SQSDAQ. This CDR3 contains 17 residues.

This clonotype was counted many times. The chain has TRBV6-5 and TRBJ1-1; 8 bases agree with TRBD1. The germline V gene encodes CDR1 MNHEY and CDR2 SVGAGI. The CDR3 consists of 15 residues. Germline trimming cut 4 bases from V and 1 base from J; bases unmatched to any gene: 5. The CDR3 DNA reads TGTGCCAGCAGTTCCGACAGGGGACCGAACACTGAAGCTTTCTTT. Amino acid sequence: CASSSDRGPNTEAFF.

The chain couples TRBV29-1 to TRBJ1-1, with a tentative D call TRBD1 (6 bases). Germline CDR1 and CDR2: SQVTM and ANQGSEA. The CDR3 runs to 14 residues. Deletions cut 7 bases from V and 1 base from J, with 16 bases between. The CDR3 DNA reads as TGCAGCGCGGGTAAGGGGACAACGAACACTGAAGCTTTCTTT. Amino acid sequence: CSAGKGTTNTEAFF.

This clonotype was counted between two and nine times. The rearrangement uses TRBV28 and TRBJ2-7, with 9 bases lining up with TRBD1. The germline V gene encodes CDR1 MDHEN and CDR2 SYDVKM. V trimming: 6 bases; J trimming: 3 bases; junction bases outside the gene matches: 9. The CDR3 is 15 residues long. In DNA form, the CDR3 reads TGTGCCAGCAGCCACAGGACAGGGGAAATCTACGAGCAGTACTTC. This codes for CASSHRTGEIYEQYF. The whole variable domain, filled in from reference TRBV28 and TRBJ2-7, reads DVKVTQSSRYLVKRTGEKVFLECVQDMDHENMFWYRQDPGLGLRLIYFSYDVKMKEKGDIPEGYSVSREKKERFSLILESASTNQTSMYLCASSHRTGEIYEQYFGPGTRLTVT.

In this sample, this clonotype turned up a few times. The genes are TRBV12-3 or TRBV12-4 and TRBJ2-3; 9 bases fit TRBD2. The CDR3 contains 14 residues. V lost 7 bases to trimming and J lost 1 base; unmatched junction nucleotides: 3. CDR3 sequence (DNA): TGTGCCAGCAAGACTAGCGGCGGCACAGATACGCAGTATTTT. Translation gives CASKTSGGTDTQYF.

The rearrangement links TRBV7-9 to TRBJ2-1; TRBD2 is a possible D gene (6 bases). Looked up from germline, CDR1 is SEHNR and CDR2 is FQNEAQ (reference sequence). Trimming took off 5 bases at V and 5 bases at J, with 19 bases between the two ends. The CDR3 runs to 16 residues. The CDR3 reads CASSAPLAAINNEQFF. In nucleotides, the CDR3 is TGTGCCAGCAGCGCACCACTAGCCGCAATCAACAATGAGCAGTTCTTC.

This clonotype was seen a few times. The rearrangement joins TRBV18 to TRBJ1-1, with unresolved D. Germline V CDR1 and CDR2: KGHSH, LQKENI. Trimming took 2 bases from V and 6 from J, leaving 16 bases between them. The CDR3 covers 15 residues. The CDR3 nucleotides are TGTGCCAGCTCACCAGCCACGTACGGGCATTCTGAAGCTTTCTTT. Its translation is CASSPATYGHSEAFF.

The rearrangement links TRBV12-3 or TRBV12-4 to TRBJ2-7; D gene ambiguous. The CDR3 consists of 13 residues. With 3 bases removed from V and 1 base from J, the gap between germline ends came to 7 bases. Here the CDR3 reads CASSFVGSYEQYF. The CDR3 nucleotides are TGTGCCAGCAGTTTTGTGGGGTCCTACGAGCAGTACTTC.

V gene TRBV6-1 combines with J gene TRBJ2-1; 10 nucleotides match TRBD2. The CDR3 runs 16 residues. After removal of 6 bases from V and 4 bases from J, the junction contained 9 bases not matched to a gene. Per germline, CDR1 MNHNS and CDR2 SASEGT. The DNA for the CDR3 is TGTGCCAGCAGCACACTAGCGGGAAAGGGTTACAATGAGCAGTTCTTC. Translation: CASSTLAGKGYNEQFF.

The chain recombines TRBV6-1 with TRBJ2-5; 8 nucleotides agree with TRBD1. Trimming removed 5 bases from V and 5 bases from J; junction bases left unmatched: 10. This CDR3 comprises 15 residues. Germline CDR1 and CDR2: MNHNS and SASEGT. Here the CDR3 DNA reads TGTGCCAGCAGTCCAGGGGGCACCGGTAAGGAGACCCAGTACTTC. Translated, it gives CASSPGGTGKETQYF.

This clonotype was counted many times. The chain uses TRBV7-2 and TRBJ1-3; D may be TRBD1 (5 bases). Germline CDR1 and CDR2: SGHTA and FQGNSA. The V gene lost 5 bases and the J gene lost 1 base, with 12 bases spanning the gap. The CDR3 length is 15 residues. The CDR3 DNA reads TGTGCCAGCAGCCCCGACAGTCTTTCTGGAAACACCATATATTTT. Its translation: CASSPDSLSGNTIYF.

The chain has TRBV28 and TRBJ2-5; D unclear. Trimming left V 6 bases short and J 1 base short, with 9 bases between. Germline V lookup: CDR1 MDHEN, CDR2 SYDVKM. The CDR3 is 13 residues long. In DNA, the CDR3 is TGTGCCAGCAGAAGGCAGGCCCAAGAGACCCAGTACTTC. Translated: CASRRQAQETQYF.

The V call is TRBV12-3 or TRBV12-4, the J call TRBJ1-5, with TRBD1 matching 7 bases. This CDR3 contains 16 residues. V lost 3 bases to trimming and J lost 4 bases; unmatched junction nucleotides: 9. The CDR3 region has the DNA TGTGCCAGCAGTTTTGGACAGGTGCCAGGGAATCAGCCCCAGCATTTT. Amino acid sequence: CASSFGQVPGNQPQHF.

The chain recombines TRBV7-8 with TRBJ2-5; possibly TRBD1 or TRBD2 for D (5 bases each). Trimming removed 5 bases at V and 4 bases at J, with 14 bases between. CDR1 and CDR2 from the germline V gene are SGHVS and FQNEAQ. CDR3 length: 14 residues. The CDR3 DNA follows: TGTGCCAGCAGCCCCTTAGGGGACCGAGAGACCCAGTACTTC. Translated: CASSPLGDRETQYF.

This clonotype was found a few times. V is TRBV5-1 and J is TRBJ2-1, with 11 positions matching TRBD2. The J segment lost 4 bases and the V segment lost 4 bases, leaving 7 bases of the junction unmatched. The CDR3 is 16 amino acids. CDR1 and CDR2 from the germline V gene are SGHRS and YFSETQ. DNA for the CDR3: TGCGCCAGCAGCATAACTAGCGGGAGTGGGTACAATGAGCAGTTCTTC. This encodes CASSITSGSGYNEQFF. Drawing the rest from reference TRBV5-1 and TRBJ2-1, the complete variable domain is KAGVTQTPRYLIKTRGQQVTLSCSPISGHRSVSWYQQTPGQGLQFLFEYFSETQRNKGNFPGRFSGRQFSNSRSEMNVSTLELGDSALYLCASSITSGSGYNEQFFGPGTRLTVL.